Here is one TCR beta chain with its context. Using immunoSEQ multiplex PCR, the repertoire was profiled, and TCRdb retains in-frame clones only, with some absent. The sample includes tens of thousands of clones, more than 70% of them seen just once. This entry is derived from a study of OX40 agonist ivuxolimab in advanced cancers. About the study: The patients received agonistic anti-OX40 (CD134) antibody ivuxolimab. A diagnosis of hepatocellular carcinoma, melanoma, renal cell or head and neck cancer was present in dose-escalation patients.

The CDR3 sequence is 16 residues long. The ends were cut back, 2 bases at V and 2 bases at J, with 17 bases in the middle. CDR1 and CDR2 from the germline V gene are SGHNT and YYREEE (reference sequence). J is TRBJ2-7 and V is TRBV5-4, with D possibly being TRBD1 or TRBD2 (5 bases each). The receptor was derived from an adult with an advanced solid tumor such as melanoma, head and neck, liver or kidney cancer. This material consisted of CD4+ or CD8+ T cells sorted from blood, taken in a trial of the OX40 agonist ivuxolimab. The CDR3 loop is CASSFARGPNTYEQYF. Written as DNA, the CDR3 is TGTGCCAGCAGCTTTGCTCGGGGCCCTAACACCTACGAGCAGTACTTC. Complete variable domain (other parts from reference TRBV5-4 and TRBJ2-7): ETGVTQSPTHLIKTRGQQVTLRCSSQSGHNTVSWYQQALGQGPQFIFQYYREEENGRGNFPPRFSGLQFPNYSSELNVNALELDDSALYLCASSFARGPNTYEQYFGPGTRLTVT.